The sequence of this T cell receptor (beta chain) was determined in a study of identical twins. This clonotype was detected many times. Germline values: CDR1 SGHDN, CDR2 FVKESK. The CDR3 covers 17 residues. The V and J ends lost 0 bases and 4 bases, in that order; junction bases with no gene match: 8. One entry per CDR3 protein results from TCRdb running MiXCR on the 5' RACE reads. The sample includes over 200,000 distinct CDR3 sequences, 6.5% seen only once; the top ten take 14% to 15%. Separately, the same data were catalogued under a study of T cells expressing NK-cell markers.

The chain couples TRBV14 to TRBJ2-7, with TRBD2 matching over 11 bases. The sample consisted of CD8+ T cells sorted from blood. This clonotype was sampled from a woman under 30 in good health. CDR3 nucleotide sequence: TGTGCCAGCAGCCAAGATACGAGACTAGCGGGATCATACGAGCAGTACTTC. Protein sequence: CASSQDTRLAGSYEQYF.